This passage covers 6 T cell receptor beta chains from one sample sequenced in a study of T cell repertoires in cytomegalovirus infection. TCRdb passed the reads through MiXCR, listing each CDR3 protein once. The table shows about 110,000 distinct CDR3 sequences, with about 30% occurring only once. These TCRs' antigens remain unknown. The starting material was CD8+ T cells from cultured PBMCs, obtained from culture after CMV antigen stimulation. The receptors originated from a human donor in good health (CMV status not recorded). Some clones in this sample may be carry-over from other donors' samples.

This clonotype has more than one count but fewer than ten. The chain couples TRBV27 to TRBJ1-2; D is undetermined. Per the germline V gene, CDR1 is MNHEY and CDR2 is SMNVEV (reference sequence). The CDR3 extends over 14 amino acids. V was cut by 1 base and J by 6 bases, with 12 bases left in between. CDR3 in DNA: TGTGCCAGCAGTTTATTACCCATGAGGGATGGCTACACCTTC. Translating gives CASSLLPMRDGYTF.

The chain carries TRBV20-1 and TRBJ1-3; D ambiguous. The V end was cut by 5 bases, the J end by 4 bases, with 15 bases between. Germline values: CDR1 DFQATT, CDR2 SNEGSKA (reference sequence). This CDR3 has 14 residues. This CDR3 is CSASQTSSGNTIYF. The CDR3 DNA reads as TGCAGTGCTTCTCAGACTTCTTCAGGAAACACCATATATTTT.

The CDR3 DNA reads TGTGCCAGCATATCAAGACTAGCGGCGCGGGGGCTTCTCCTTTTTAACACCGGGGAGCTGTTTTTT. Translation gives CASISRLAARGLLLFNTGELFF. The gene calls are TRBV12-3 or TRBV12-4 and TRBJ2-2; 9 bases fit TRBD2. This CDR3 spans 22 amino acids. Trimming took 7 bases from V and 2 from J; bases not matched to a gene: 26.

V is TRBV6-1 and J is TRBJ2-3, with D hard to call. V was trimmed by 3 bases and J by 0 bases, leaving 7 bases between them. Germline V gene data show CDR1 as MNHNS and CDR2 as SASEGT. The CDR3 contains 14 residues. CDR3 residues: CASSEVGSTDTQYF. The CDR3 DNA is TGTGCCAGCAGTGAGGTCGGGAGCACAGATACGCAGTATTTT.

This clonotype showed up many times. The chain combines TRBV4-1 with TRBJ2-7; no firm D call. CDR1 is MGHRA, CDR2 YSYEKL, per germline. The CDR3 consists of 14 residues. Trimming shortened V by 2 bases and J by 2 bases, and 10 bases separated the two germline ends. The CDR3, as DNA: TGCGCCAGCAGCCAATATTTACAGACCTACGAGCAGTACTTC. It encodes CASSQYLQTYEQYF.

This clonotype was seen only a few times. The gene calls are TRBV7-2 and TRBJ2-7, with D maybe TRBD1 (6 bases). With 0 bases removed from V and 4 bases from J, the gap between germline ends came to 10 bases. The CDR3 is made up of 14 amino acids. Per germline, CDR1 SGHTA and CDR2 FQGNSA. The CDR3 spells CASSLALGAYEQYF. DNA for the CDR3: TGTGCCAGCAGCTTAGCGCTGGGGGCATACGAGCAGTACTTC.